This TCR beta chain was obtained from a study of T cell repertoires in cytomegalovirus infection (dated by TCRdb to 2018 to 2020). About the investigation overall: The HLA type of each donor mattered for the analysis, because public TCR beta signatures pointed to carriage of CMV infection along with the matching HLA type. Results the study describes overall, beyond this receptor: In both this cohort and an independent cohort of 300 to 450 donors, the cumulative frequency of public TCR beta family members distinguished carriers of CMV infection plus the relevant HLA type. The ex vivo response was dominated by HLA-C-restricted CMV-specific TCR beta clonotypes, which also provided the single most frequent clonotype in two of eight donors.

TCRdb names Illumina HiSeq 1500 as the instrument used. TCRdb reprocessed the public reads (quality trimming at Q25 with fastp, clone calling with MiXCR) and kept in-frame beta chains. A single entry per CDR3 protein holds the most common genes and DNA from its merged rows. A total of some 150,000 distinct CDR3 sequences appear in this sample, roughly a quarter of them only once. Roughly 9.8% of the sample goes to the ten largest clones. The germline V gene supplies CDR1 WSHSY and CDR2 SAAADI. V is pruned by 8 bases and J by 0 bases, leaving 10 bases of the junction without a gene match. The CDR3 runs 15 amino acids, cysteine and phenylalanine included. Of the read, only the CDR3 DNA is kept; its 45 bases are in frame from base 1. Note on this clonotype: No cognate antigen has been identified for it. The sample holds no much larger clone one base away, and base qualities are not on file.

Material: PBMCs. This sequence uses TRBV10-2 and TRBJ2-7; 7 central bases correspond to TRBD1. The origin of this receptor is a human donor in good health (CMV status not recorded). Some clones in this sample may be carry-over from other donors' samples. The encoded CDR3 is CASASGRGISYEQYF. DNA sequence: TGCGCCAGCGCATCGGGCAGGGGGATCTCCTACGAGCAGTACTTC.